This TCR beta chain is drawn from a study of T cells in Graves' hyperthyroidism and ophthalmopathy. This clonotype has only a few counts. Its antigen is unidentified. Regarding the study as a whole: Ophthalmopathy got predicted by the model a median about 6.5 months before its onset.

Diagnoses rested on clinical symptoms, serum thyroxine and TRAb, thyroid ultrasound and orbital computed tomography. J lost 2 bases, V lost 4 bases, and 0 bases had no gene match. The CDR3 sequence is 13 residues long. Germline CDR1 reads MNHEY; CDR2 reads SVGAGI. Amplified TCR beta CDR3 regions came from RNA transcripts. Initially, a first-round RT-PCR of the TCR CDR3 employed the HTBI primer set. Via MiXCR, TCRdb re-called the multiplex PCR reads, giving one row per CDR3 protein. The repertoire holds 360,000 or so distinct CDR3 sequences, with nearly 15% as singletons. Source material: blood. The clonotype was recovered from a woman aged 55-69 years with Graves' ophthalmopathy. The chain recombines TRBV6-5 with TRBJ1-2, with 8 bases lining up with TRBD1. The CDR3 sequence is CASSWDRNYGYTF. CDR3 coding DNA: TGTGCCAGCAGTTGGGACAGGAACTATGGCTACACCTTC.